This TCR beta chain derives from a study of identical twins. The study's findings and limits: Cross-sectional statistical analysis was relied on for the conclusions, without the same donors being followed.

CDR1 is SGHAT and CDR2 is FQNNGV in the germline V gene. V shed 3 bases and J shed 6 bases, with 15 bases lying between them. This CDR3 is 15 amino acids long. One entry per CDR3 protein, called by TCRdb with MiXCR from the 5' RACE reads. Seen here are roughly 200,000 distinct CDR3 sequences, approximately 8.3% observed once, and the top ten hold about 1.8%. At least ten counts were recorded for this clonotype. Its antigen is currently unknown. These data are also associated with another study on yellow fever vaccine responses in identical twins.

V and J are TRBV11-2 and TRBJ2-1, with a tentative D call TRBD2 (6 bases). The sample consisted of memory (CD45RO+) T cells sorted from blood. The receptor's source is a young woman in good health. The CDR3 region is CASSFQPAGSNEQFF. For the CDR3, the DNA is TGTGCCAGCAGCTTCCAACCCGCGGGGAGCAATGAGCAGTTCTTC.